A single sample is the source of the 3 T cell receptor beta chains below, sequenced in a study of blood T cell repertoires in COVID-19 (dated by TCRdb to 2020 to 2021). The protocol used for the library was the immunoSEQ multiplex PCR assay. TCRdb mirrors the immuneACCESS table, restricted to in-frame sequences. Some clones are absent from its copies; in checked studies, under half trace to an unresolved V gene, and the reason for the others is unknown. The sample table holds under 350,000 clones, of which around 85% were seen once. Around 4.2% of the sample is held by the ten biggest clonotypes. Material: PBMCs or T cells enriched from blood (not recorded which). These receptors came from a woman in her 40s with acute COVID-19.

The rearrangement links TRBV28 to TRBJ1-2, with 7 nucleotides matching TRBD1. Trimming at V came to 10 bases and at J to 3 bases, leaving 20 bases not matched to a gene. Germline V CDR1 and CDR2: MDHEN, SYDVKM. The CDR3 is 17 residues long. In DNA, the CDR3 is TGTGCCACCTTACTACAGGGGCGCAGGTCTGACTACTATGGCTACACCTTC. Amino acids: CATLLQGRRSDYYGYTF.

V and J are TRBV27 and TRBJ1-3, with TRBD1 as a possible D gene (6 bases). Germline V gives CDR1 MNHEY, CDR2 SMNVEV (reference sequence). The CDR3 consists of 16 residues. V lost 4 bases and J 0 bases, leaving 13 bases between the germline ends. CDR3 loop: CASSSQGSSSGNTIYF. The CDR3 region has the DNA TGTGCCAGCAGTTCACAGGGTTCTTCCTCTGGAAACACCATATATTTT.

The rearrangement uses TRBV5-1 and TRBJ2-3; TRBD2 matches 11 bases. CDR3 size: 15 residues. The germline V gene has CDR1 SGHRS and CDR2 YFSETQ. V gave up 3 bases and J gave up 4 bases; unmatched junction bases: 4. The CDR3 coding sequence is TGCGCCAGCAGCTACCTAGCGGGAGGTGCAGATACGCAGTATTTT. This codes for CASSYLAGGADTQYF.